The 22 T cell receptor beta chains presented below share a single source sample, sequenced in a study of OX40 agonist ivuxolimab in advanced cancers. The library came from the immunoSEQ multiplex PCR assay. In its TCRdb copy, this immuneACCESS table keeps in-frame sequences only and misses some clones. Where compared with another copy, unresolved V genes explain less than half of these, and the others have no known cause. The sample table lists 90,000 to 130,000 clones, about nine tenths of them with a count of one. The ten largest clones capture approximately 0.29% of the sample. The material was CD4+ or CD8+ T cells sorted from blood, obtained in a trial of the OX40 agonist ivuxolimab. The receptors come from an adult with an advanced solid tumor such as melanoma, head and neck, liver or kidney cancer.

The CDR3 region has the DNA TGTGCCAGCAGTTTAGTAGGTAGCGGGAGGAATGAGCAGTTCTTC. Its protein product is CASSLVGSGRNEQFF. The chain carries TRBV27 and TRBJ2-1, with 10 bases aligning to TRBD2. The CDR3 runs to 15 residues. J was trimmed by 7 bases and V by 2 bases; bases with no gene match: 5. Germline V gene lookup returns CDR1 MNHEY and CDR2 SMNVEV (reference sequence).

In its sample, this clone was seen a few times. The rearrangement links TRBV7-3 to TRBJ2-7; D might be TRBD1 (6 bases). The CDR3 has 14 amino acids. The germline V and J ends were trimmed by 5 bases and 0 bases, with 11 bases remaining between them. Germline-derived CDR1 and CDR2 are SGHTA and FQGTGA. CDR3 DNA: TGTGCCAGCAGCCTGGACAGCTACTCCTACGAGCAGTACTTC. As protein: CASSLDSYSYEQYF.

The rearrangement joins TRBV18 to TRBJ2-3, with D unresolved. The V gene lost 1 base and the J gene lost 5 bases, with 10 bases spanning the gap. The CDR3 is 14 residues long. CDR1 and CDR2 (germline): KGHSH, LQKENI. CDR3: CASSPLGRGDTQYF. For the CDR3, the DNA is TGTGCCAGCTCACCACTGGGTAGAGGAGATACGCAGTATTTT.

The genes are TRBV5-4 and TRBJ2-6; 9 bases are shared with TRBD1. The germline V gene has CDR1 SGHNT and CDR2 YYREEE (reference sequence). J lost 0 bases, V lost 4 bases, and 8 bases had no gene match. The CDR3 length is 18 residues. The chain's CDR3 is CASSPTGGTHSGANVLTF. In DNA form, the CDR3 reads TGTGCCAGCAGCCCCACAGGGGGCACTCACTCTGGGGCCAACGTCCTGACTTTC. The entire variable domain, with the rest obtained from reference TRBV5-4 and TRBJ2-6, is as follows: ETGVTQSPTHLIKTRGQQVTLRCSSQSGHNTVSWYQQALGQGPQFIFQYYREEENGRGNFPPRFSGLQFPNYSSELNVNALELDDSALYLCASSPTGGTHSGANVLTFGAGSRLTVL.

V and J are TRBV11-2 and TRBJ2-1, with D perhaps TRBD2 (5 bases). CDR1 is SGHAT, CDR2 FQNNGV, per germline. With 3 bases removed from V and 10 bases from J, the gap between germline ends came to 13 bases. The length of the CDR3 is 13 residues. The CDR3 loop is CASSFGLAREQFF. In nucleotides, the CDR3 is TGTGCCAGCAGCTTTGGACTGGCAAGGGAGCAGTTCTTC.

This chain's CDR3 is CASTIGGATNEKLFF. In DNA, the CDR3 is TGTGCCAGCACCATAGGGGGGGCAACTAATGAAAAACTGTTTTTT. V usage is TRBV6-1 and J usage is TRBJ1-4; weak D call: TRBD1 (6 bases). The CDR3 covers 15 residues. From germline, CDR1 is MNHNS and CDR2 SASEGT. The V gene lost 7 bases and the J gene lost 0 bases, with 12 bases spanning the gap.

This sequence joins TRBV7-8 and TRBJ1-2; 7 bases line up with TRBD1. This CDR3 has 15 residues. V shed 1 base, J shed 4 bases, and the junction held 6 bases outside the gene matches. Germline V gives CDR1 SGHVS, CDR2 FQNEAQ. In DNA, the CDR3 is TGTGCCAGCAGCTTAGGTCGACAGGGTATCTATGGCTACACCTTC. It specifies CASSLGRQGIYGYTF.

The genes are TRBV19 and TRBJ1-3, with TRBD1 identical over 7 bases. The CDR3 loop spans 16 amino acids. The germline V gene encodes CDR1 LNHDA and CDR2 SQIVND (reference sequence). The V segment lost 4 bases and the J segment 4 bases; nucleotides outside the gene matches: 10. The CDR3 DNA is TGTGCCAGTAGTACCAGACAGGGAGTTATCGGAAACACCATATATTTT. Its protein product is CASSTRQGVIGNTIYF. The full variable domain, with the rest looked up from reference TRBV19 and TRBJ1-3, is DGGITQSPKYLFRKEGQNVTLSCEQNLNHDAMYWYRQDPGQGLRLIYYSQIVNDFQKGDIAEGYSVSREKKESFPLTVTSAQKNPTAFYLCASSTRQGVIGNTIYFGEGSWLTVV.

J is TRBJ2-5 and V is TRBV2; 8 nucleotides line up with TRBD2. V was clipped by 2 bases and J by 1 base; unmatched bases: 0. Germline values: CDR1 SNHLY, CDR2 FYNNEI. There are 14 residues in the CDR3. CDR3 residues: CASSETSGQETQYF. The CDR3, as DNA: TGTGCCAGCAGTGAAACTAGCGGCCAAGAGACCCAGTACTTC.

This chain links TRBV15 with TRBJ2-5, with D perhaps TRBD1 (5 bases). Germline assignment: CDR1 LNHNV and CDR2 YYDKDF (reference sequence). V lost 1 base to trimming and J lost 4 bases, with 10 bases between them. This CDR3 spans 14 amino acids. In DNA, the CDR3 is TGTGCCACCAGCAGAGCGAGGACAAGAGAGACCCAGTACTTC. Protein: CATSRARTRETQYF.

This CDR3 reads CASSFPGQSSDTQYF. CDR3 sequence (DNA): TGTGCCAGCAGCTTTCCGGGACAGTCCTCCGATACGCAGTATTTT. The J gene is TRBJ2-3, the V gene TRBV5-4, with 7 bases that match TRBD1. CDR1 SGHNT and CDR2 YYREEE come from the germline V gene (reference sequence). This CDR3 has 15 residues. J was trimmed by 6 bases and V by 2 bases; bases with no gene match: 9.

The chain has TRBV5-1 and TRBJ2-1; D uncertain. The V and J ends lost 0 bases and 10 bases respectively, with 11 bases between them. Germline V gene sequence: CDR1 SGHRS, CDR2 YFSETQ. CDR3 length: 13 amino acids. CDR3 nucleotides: TGCGCCAGCAGCTTGGGGGCTGACGGAGAGCAGTTCTTC. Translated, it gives CASSLGADGEQFF.

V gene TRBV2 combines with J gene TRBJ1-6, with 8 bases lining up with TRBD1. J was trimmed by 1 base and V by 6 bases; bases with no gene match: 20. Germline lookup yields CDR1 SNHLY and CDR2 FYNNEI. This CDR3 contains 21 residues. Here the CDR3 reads CASSPHRLQPRGQSYNSPLHF. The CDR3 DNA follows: TGTGCCAGCAGCCCTCACCGCTTGCAACCCAGGGGGCAATCCTATAATTCACCCCTCCACTTT.

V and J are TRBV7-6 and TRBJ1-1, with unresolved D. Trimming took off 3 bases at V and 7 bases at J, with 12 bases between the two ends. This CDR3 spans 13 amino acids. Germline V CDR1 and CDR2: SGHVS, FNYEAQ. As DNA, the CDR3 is TGTGCCAGCAGCTTGGGAGGGAATAATGAAGCTTTCTTT. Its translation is CASSLGGNNEAFF.

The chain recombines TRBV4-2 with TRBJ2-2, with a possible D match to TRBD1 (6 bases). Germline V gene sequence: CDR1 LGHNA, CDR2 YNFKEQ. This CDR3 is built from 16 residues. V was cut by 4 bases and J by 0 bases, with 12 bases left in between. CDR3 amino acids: CASSLKGQANTGELFF. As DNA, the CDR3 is TGTGCCAGCAGCCTTAAGGGACAAGCGAACACCGGGGAGCTGTTTTTT.

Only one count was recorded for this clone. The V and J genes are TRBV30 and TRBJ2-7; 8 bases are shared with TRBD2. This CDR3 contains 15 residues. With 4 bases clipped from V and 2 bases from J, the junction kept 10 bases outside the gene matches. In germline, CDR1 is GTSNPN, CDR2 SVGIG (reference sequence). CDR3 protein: CAWTIGGGFPYEQYF. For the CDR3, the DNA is TGTGCCTGGACCATCGGCGGGGGGTTCCCCTACGAGCAGTACTTC.

DNA for the CDR3: TGTGCCAGCAGTTACTCGATACGAAGATCAGATACGCAGTATTTT. This gives the protein CASSYSIRRSDTQYF. The rearrangement links TRBV6-5 to TRBJ2-3; D is ambiguous. Trimming shortened V by 0 bases and J by 4 bases, and 11 bases separated the two germline ends. Germline CDR1 and CDR2: MNHEY and SVGAGI. The CDR3 length is 15 residues.

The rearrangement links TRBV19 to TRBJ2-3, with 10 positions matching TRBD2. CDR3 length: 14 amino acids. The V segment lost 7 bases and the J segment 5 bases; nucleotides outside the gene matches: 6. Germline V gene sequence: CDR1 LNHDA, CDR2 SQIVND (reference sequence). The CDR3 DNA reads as TGTGCCAGTACCCCTAGCGGGAGTCAAGATACGCAGTATTTT. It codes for CASTPSGSQDTQYF.

Written as DNA, the CDR3 is TGCAGTGCTAGTGATACGCGGTGGCAGTTCTTC. Translating it yields CSASDTRWQFF. The genes are TRBV20-1 and TRBJ2-1; D gene unclear. The CDR3 runs to 11 residues. Trimming pared 3 bases from V and 12 bases from J, leaving 12 bases between. Germline-derived CDR1 and CDR2 are DFQATT and SNEGSKA (reference sequence).

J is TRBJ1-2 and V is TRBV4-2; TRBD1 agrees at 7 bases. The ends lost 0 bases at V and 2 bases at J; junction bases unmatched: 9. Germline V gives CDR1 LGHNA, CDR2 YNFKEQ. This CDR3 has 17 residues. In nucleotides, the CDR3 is TGTGCCAGCAGCCAAGATCAAAGGACAGGAAAAAACTATGGCTACACCTTC. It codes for CASSQDQRTGKNYGYTF.

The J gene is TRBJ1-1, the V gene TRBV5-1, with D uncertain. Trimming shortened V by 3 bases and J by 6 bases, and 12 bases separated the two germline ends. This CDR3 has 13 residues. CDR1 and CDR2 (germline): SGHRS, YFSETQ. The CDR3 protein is CASSSYSQAEAFF. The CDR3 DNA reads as TGCGCCAGCAGCTCGTACTCCCAGGCTGAAGCTTTCTTT.

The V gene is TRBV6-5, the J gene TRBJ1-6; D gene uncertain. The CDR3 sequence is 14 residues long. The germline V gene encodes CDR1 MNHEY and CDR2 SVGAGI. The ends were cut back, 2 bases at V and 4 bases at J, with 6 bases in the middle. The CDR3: CASSYQSYNSPLHF. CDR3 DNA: TGTGCCAGCAGTTACCAGTCTTATAATTCACCCCTCCACTTT.